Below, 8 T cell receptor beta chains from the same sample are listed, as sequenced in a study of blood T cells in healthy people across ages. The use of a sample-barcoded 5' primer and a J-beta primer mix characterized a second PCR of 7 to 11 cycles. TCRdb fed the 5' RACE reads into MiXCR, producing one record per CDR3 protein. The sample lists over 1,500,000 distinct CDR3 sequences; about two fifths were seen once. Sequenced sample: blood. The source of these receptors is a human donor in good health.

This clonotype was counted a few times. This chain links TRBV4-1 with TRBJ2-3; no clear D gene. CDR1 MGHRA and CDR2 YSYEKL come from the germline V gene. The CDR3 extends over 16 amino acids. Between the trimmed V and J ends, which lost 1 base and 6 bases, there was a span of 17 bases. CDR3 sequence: CASSQGATLGWDTQYF. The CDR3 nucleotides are TGCGCCAGCAGCCAAGGAGCCACCCTAGGCTGGGATACGCAGTATTTT.

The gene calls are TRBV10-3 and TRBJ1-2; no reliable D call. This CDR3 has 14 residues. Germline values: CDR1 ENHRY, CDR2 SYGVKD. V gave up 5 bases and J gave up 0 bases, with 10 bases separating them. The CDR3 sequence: CAISPESANYGYTF. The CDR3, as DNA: TGTGCCATCAGTCCGGAGTCGGCTAACTATGGCTACACCTTC.

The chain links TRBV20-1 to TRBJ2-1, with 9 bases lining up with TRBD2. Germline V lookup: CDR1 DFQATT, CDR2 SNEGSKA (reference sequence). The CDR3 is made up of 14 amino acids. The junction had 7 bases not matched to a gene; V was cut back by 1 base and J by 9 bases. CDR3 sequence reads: CSARGTSEVAEQFF. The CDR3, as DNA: TGCAGTGCTAGAGGGACTAGCGAGGTTGCTGAGCAGTTCTTC.

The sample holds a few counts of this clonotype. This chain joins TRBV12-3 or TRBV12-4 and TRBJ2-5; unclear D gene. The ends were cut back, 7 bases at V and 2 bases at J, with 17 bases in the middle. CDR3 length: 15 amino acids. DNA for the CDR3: TGTGCCAGCACCCTAACCCTAAATGAACAAGAGACCCAGTACTTC. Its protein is CASTLTLNEQETQYF.

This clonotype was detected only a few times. In DNA, the CDR3 is TGTGCCAGCAGCCCACAGGGACAAACGTCGTACGAGCAGTACTTC. Encoded protein: CASSPQGQTSYEQYF. This chain joins TRBV7-8 and TRBJ2-7; the D gene is possibly TRBD1 (6 bases). This CDR3 is built from 15 residues. The germline gives CDR1 SGHVS, CDR2 FQNEAQ. V was clipped by 5 bases and J by 4 bases, with 18 bases between them. The entire variable domain, with the rest obtained from reference TRBV7-8 and TRBJ2-7, is as follows: GAGVSQSPRYKVAKRGQDVALRCDPISGHVSLFWYQQALGQGPEFLTYFQNEAQLDKSGLPSDRFFAERPEGSVSTLKIQRTQQEDSAVYLCASSPQGQTSYEQYFGPGTRLTVT.

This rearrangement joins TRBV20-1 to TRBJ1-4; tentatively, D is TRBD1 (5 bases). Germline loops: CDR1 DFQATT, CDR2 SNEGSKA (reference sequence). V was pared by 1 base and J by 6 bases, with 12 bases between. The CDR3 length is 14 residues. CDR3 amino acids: CSARVWQGHEKLFF. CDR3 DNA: TGCAGTGCTAGAGTCTGGCAGGGTCATGAAAAACTGTTTTTT.

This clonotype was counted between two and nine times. In DNA form, the CDR3 reads TGCAGTGCTATTACAGCGTCTAGCACAGATACGCAGTATTTT. Its protein is CSAITASSTDTQYF. The chain links TRBV20-1 to TRBJ2-3; D gene ambiguous. CDR3 length: 14 residues. Germline loops: CDR1 DFQATT, CDR2 SNEGSKA (reference sequence). V shed 4 bases and J shed 0 bases, with 11 bases lying between them.

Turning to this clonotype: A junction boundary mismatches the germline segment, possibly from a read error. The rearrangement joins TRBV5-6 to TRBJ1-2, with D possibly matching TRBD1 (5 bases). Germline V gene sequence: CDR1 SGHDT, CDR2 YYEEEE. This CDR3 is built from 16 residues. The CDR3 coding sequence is TGTGCCAGCAGCTTGGTCATAAGGGGCAGAGGGACTGGCTGCACCTTC. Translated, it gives CASSLVIRGRGTGCTF.